The TCR beta chain described here comes from a study of blood T cell repertoires in COVID-19. Measured with immunoSEQ multiplex PCR; TCRdb has only the in-frame clones, and not every one. The top ten clones hold approximately 4% of a sample with more than 150,000 clones, about nine tenths of them seen once. CDR1 and CDR2 (germline): LNHDA, SQIVND (reference sequence). The CDR3 is 14 amino acids. Trimming removed 5 bases from V and 2 bases from J, with 13 bases in between. The TCR originated in a woman between 65 and 79 years old with acute or convalescent COVID-19. The V gene is TRBV19, the J gene TRBJ2-7, with D maybe TRBD2 (6 bases). Sequencing input: peripheral blood. CDR3 DNA: TGTGCCAGTAGTCCCCACGGCGGGACCTACGAGCAGTACTTC. Encoded protein: CASSPHGGTYEQYF.